A single sample gave rise to the 18 T cell receptor beta chains below, sequenced in a study of Ad26.COV2.S vaccination and SARS-CoV-2 variants. The treatment was: over 15 received Ad26.COV2.S at low or high dose, single or two shots; 5 received placebo; per-sample allocation not given. Sampling happened 63 days after the first vaccine or placebo injection. Libraries were prepared by immunoSEQ multiplex PCR; TCRdb keeps only in-frame clonotypes and omits some of them. Of 400,000 to 450,000 clones listed, 80% to 95% are singletons. The sample here was peripheral blood, taken in a trial of Ad26.COV2.S vaccine versus placebo. Receptors originate from a person between 18 and 60 years old who received the Ad26.COV2.S COVID-19 vaccine or a placebo.

The chain recombines TRBV7-6 with TRBJ2-1; 14 bases agree with TRBD2. The V and J ends lost 6 bases and 8 bases, in that order; junction bases with no gene match: 18. CDR1 and CDR2 from the germline V gene are SGHVS and FNYEAQ. CDR3 length: 19 amino acids. DNA for the CDR3: TGTGCCAGCAGTAGACCCGGGACTAGCGGGAGAAGATCATATGATGAGCAGTTCTTC. It translates to CASSRPGTSGRRSYDEQFF.

The chain combines TRBV28 with TRBJ1-1; 9 bases agree with TRBD1. V shed 4 bases and J 4 bases; nucleotides not matched to a gene: 7. The CDR3 sequence is 15 residues long. Germline V gene sequence: CDR1 MDHEN, CDR2 SYDVKM. The CDR3 spells CASSYLQGAGTEAFF. The CDR3 DNA sequence: TGTGCCAGCAGTTATCTACAGGGGGCGGGCACTGAAGCTTTCTTT.

The gene calls are TRBV2 and TRBJ1-2, with D perhaps matching TRBD1 (6 bases). This CDR3 contains 14 residues. Looked up from germline, CDR1 is SNHLY and CDR2 is FYNNEI. The germline V and J ends were trimmed by 5 bases and 6 bases, with 16 bases remaining between them. CDR3 amino acids: CASSYRQEGDGYTF. The CDR3 DNA sequence: TGTGCCAGCAGTTATAGACAGGAGGGGGATGGCTACACCTTC.

CDR3 protein: CATSSAPPGSGANVLTF. The CDR3 DNA sequence: TGTGCCACCAGCAGCGCTCCCCCCGGTTCTGGGGCCAACGTCCTGACTTTC. V gene TRBV15 combines with J gene TRBJ2-6; D remains unclear. The CDR3 has 17 residues. Trimming shortened V by 3 bases and J by 1 base, and 13 bases separated the two germline ends. Germline loops: CDR1 LNHNV, CDR2 YYDKDF (reference sequence).

V gene TRBV4-1 combines with J gene TRBJ1-4; D unresolved. Trimming cost V 4 bases and J 0 bases, with 30 bases left between them. The CDR3 length is 22 residues. From germline, CDR1 is MGHRA and CDR2 YSYEKL. The CDR3 here is CASSPGRIPTLRSQATNEKLFF. The DNA of the CDR3 is TGCGCCAGCAGCCCCGGACGGATACCGACTCTACGTTCCCAAGCAACTAATGAAAAACTGTTTTTT.

The CDR3 bases are TGTGCCAGTAGCATACAGTTCAGGGGGCAAGAGACCCAGTACTTC. It codes for CASSIQFRGQETQYF. The rearrangement uses TRBV19 and TRBJ2-5; 7 positions match TRBD1. The length of the CDR3 is 15 residues. From germline, CDR1 is LNHDA and CDR2 SQIVND (reference sequence). V lost 6 bases to trimming and J lost 2 bases; unmatched junction nucleotides: 9.

The CDR3 nucleotides read TGTGCCAGCAGTCGGGGGACTCGCGGAAGGGAGCAGTACTTC. Its protein is CASSRGTRGREQYF. This sequence joins TRBV6-5 and TRBJ2-7; possibly TRBD2 for D (6 bases). CDR1 is MNHEY, CDR2 SVGAGI, per germline. V was trimmed by 5 bases and J by 7 bases, leaving 18 bases between them. This CDR3 is built from 14 residues.

The chain has TRBV7-9 and TRBJ1-1; D is ambiguous. Germline V gives CDR1 SEHNR, CDR2 FQNEAQ (reference sequence). The CDR3 length is 12 residues. V was clipped by 2 bases and J by 3 bases, with 4 bases between them. CDR3 DNA: TGTGCCAGCAGCTTATTTGACACTGAAGCTTTCTTT. Translated: CASSLFDTEAFF.

This clone showed up just once. The CDR3 DNA reads as TGTGCCAGCAGCCAACGTCGCCACTCCTTCACGGATACGCAGTATTTT. Its translation is CASSQRRHSFTDTQYF. The rearrangement joins TRBV14 to TRBJ2-3; no clear D gene. CDR1 is SGHDN and CDR2 is FVKESK in the germline V gene. Trimming cost V 2 bases and J 6 bases, with 18 bases left between them. The CDR3 has 16 residues.

This chain uses TRBV5-1 with TRBJ1-1; D may be TRBD1 (5 bases). V lost 1 base to trimming and J lost 5 bases, with 12 bases between them. The CDR3 totals 14 residues. Germline CDR1 and CDR2: SGHRS and YFSETQ. The CDR3 loop is CASSLWGIGTEAFF. The CDR3 nucleotides read TGCGCCAGCAGCTTGTGGGGGATAGGGACTGAAGCTTTCTTT.

This chain connects TRBV28 to TRBJ2-5, with TRBD2 matching 8 bases. The J call is in doubt because the DNA end fits TRBJ2-7 better. The germline CDR1 and CDR2 sequences are MDHEN and SYDVKM. This CDR3 has 17 residues. The CDR3 region has the DNA TGTGCCAGCAGTCCCCCAGGCGGCGGGAGGACCACCTACGAGCAGTACTTC. Residues: CASSPPGGGRTTYEQYF.

This clone has a handful of counts. This chain uses TRBV10-3 with TRBJ1-1, with TRBD1 matching over 7 bases. Per the germline V gene, CDR1 is ENHRY and CDR2 is SYGVKD. The junction had 6 bases not matched to a gene; V was cut back by 5 bases and J by 3 bases. The CDR3 runs to 14 residues. The CDR3 reads CAISSGDRYTEAFF. Written as DNA, the CDR3 is TGTGCCATCAGTTCCGGGGACAGATACACTGAAGCTTTCTTT.

This sequence joins TRBV27 and TRBJ2-2; 7 positions match TRBD1. With V trimmed by 6 bases and J by 3 bases, 4 bases remained unmatched. Germline V CDR1 and CDR2: MNHEY, SMNVEV (reference sequence). The CDR3 is 14 residues long. The CDR3: CASSPGQHTGELFF. The CDR3 nucleotides read TGTGCCAGCAGCCCGGGACAGCACACCGGGGAGCTGTTTTTT.

The gene calls are TRBV5-1 and TRBJ2-1, with TRBD2 matching 15 bases. The germline V gene encodes CDR1 SGHRS and CDR2 YFSETQ. This CDR3 is 16 amino acids long. V was clipped by 3 bases and J by 9 bases; unmatched bases: 7. CDR3 sequence reads: CASSYGLAGGQGEQFF. CDR3 sequence (DNA): TGCGCCAGCAGCTACGGACTAGCGGGAGGGCAGGGTGAGCAGTTCTTC.

This clone was found a few times. This chain links TRBV5-8 with TRBJ2-7; possible D gene TRBD1, 6 bases. This CDR3 is built from 18 residues. Germline CDR1 is SGHTS and CDR2 is YDEGEE. Trimming cost V 4 bases and J 3 bases, with 26 bases left between them. For the CDR3, the DNA is TGTGCCAGCAGCCCCTACCGACGACAGGTCCGCTTCGACTACGAGCAGTACTTC. It translates to CASSPYRRQVRFDYEQYF.

V usage is TRBV30 and J usage is TRBJ1-2; 10 bases fit TRBD1. Germline lookup yields CDR1 GTSNPN and CDR2 SVGIG (reference sequence). V trimming: 3 bases; J trimming: 6 bases; junction bases outside the gene matches: 4. This CDR3 contains 13 residues. For the CDR3, the DNA is TGTGCCTGGAGGTTGACAGGGGGCGATGGCTACACCTTC. Protein product: CAWRLTGGDGYTF.

The chain employs TRBV5-1 and TRBJ1-4; D call uncertain. V lost 0 bases and J 10 bases, leaving 19 bases between the germline ends. The germline V gene encodes CDR1 SGHRS and CDR2 YFSETQ. The CDR3 consists of 16 residues. The chain's CDR3 is CASSLAGRVFSGKLFF. The CDR3 DNA follows: TGCGCCAGCAGCTTGGCCGGTCGGGTATTTTCCGGAAAACTGTTTTTT.

The chain carries TRBV11-1 and TRBJ2-7, with D perhaps TRBD2 (5 bases). The CDR3 has 14 amino acids. Trimming left V 0 bases short and J 3 bases short, with 9 bases between. The germline CDR1 and CDR2 sequences are SGHAT and FQDESV (reference sequence). The DNA for the CDR3 is TGTGCCAGCAGCTTAGCGGGAGTTAACTACGAGCAGTACTTC. It encodes CASSLAGVNYEQYF.